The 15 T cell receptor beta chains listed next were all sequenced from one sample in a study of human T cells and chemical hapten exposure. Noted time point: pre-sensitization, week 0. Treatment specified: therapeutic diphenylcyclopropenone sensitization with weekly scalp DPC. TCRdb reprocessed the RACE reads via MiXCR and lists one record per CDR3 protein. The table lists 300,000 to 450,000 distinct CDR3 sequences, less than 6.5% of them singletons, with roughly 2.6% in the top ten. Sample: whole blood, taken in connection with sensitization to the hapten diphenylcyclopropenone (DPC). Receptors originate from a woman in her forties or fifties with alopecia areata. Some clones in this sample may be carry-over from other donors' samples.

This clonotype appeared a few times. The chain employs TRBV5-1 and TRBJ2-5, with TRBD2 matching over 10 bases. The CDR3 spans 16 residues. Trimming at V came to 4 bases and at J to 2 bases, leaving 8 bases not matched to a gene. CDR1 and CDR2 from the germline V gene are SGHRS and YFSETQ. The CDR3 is CASSLLAGGTQETQYF. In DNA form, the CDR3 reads TGCGCCAGCAGCCTCTTAGCGGGGGGCACGCAAGAGACCCAGTACTTC.

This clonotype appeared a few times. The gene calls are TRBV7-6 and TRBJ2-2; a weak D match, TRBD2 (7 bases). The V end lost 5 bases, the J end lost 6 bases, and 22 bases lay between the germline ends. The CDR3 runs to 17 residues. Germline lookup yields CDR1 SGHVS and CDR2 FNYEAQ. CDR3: CASSPRPGGPVAGELFF. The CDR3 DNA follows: TGTGCCAGCAGCCCTCGACCCGGGGGGCCGGTTGCCGGGGAGCTGTTTTTT.

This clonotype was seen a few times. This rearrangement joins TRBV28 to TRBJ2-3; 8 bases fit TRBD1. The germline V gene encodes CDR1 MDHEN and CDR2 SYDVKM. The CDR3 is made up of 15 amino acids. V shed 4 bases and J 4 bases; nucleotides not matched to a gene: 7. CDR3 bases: TGTGCCAGCAGTTCCACCGACAGGGGCGCAGATACGCAGTATTTT. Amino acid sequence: CASSSTDRGADTQYF.

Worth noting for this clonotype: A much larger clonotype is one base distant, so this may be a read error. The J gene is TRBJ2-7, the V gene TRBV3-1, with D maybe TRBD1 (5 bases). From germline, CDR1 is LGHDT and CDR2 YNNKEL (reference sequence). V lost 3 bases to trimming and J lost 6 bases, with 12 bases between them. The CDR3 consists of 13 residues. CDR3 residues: CASSQGRPREQYF. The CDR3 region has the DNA TGTGCCAGCAGCCAGGGGCGGCCCCGCGAGCAGTACTTC.

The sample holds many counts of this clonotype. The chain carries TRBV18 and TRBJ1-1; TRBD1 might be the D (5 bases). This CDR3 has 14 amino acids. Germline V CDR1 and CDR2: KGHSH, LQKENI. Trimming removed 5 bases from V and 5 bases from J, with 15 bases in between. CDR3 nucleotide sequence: TGTGCCAGCTCATCGCAGGGAAAGAGGACTGAAGCTTTCTTT. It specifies CASSSQGKRTEAFF.

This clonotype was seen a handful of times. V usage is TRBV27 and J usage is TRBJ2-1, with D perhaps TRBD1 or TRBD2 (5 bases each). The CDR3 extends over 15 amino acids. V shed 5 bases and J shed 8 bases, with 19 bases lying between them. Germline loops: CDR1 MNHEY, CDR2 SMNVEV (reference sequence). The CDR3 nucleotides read TGTGCCAGCAGTCTAAATGTCGGGGCGGTGTATGAGCAGTTCTTC. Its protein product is CASSLNVGAVYEQFF.

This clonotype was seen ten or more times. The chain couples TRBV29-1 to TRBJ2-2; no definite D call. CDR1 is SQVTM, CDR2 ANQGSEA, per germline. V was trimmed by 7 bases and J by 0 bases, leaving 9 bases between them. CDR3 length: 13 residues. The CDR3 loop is CSGDSPNTGELFF. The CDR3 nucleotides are TGCAGCGGAGATTCTCCGAACACCGGGGAGCTGTTTTTT.

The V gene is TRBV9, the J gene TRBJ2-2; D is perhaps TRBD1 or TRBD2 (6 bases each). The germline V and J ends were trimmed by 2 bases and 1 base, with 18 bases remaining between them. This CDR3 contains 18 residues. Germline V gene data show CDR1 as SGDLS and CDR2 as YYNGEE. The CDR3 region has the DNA TGTGCCAGCAGCGTTTTCCTCATGGGGGGCCGGAACACCGGGGAGCTGTTTTTT. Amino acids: CASSVFLMGGRNTGELFF.

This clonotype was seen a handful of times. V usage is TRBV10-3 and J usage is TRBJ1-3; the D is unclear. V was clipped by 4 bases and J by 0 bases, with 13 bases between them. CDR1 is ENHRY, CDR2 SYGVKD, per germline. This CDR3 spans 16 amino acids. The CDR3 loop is CAISGVRPSSGNTIYF. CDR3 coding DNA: TGTGCCATCAGTGGGGTCCGACCCTCCTCTGGAAACACCATATATTTT.

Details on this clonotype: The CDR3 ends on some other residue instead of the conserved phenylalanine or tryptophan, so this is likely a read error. CDR3 in amino acids: CASSFRGYEQYS. The CDR3 nucleotides are TGTGCCAGCAGCTTTCGGGGGTACGAGCAGTACTCC. The chain links TRBV13 to TRBJ2-7; possibly TRBD2 for D (6 bases). Germline CDR1 is PRHDT and CDR2 is FYEKMQ (reference sequence). Between the trimmed V and J ends, which lost 3 bases and 4 bases, there was a span of 7 bases. The CDR3 consists of 12 residues.

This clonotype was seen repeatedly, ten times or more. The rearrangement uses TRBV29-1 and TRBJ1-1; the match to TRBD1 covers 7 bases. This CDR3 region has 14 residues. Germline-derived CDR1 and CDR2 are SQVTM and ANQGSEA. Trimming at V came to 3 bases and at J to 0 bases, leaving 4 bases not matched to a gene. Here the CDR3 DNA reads TGCAGCGTTGATTACGGACAGGTGAACACTGAAGCTTTCTTT. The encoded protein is CSVDYGQVNTEAFF.

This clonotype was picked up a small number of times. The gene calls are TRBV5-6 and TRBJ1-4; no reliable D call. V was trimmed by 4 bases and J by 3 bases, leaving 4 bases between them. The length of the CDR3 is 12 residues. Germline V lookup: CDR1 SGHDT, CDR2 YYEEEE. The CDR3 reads CASSHPNEKLFF. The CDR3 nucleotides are TGTGCCAGCAGCCACCCTAATGAAAAACTGTTTTTT. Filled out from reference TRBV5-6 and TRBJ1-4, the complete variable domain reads DAGVTQSPTHLIKTRGQQVTLRCSPKSGHDTVSWYQQALGQGPQFIFQYYEEEERQRGNFPDRFSGHQFPNYSSELNVNALLLGDSALYLCASSHPNEKLFFGSGTQLSVL.

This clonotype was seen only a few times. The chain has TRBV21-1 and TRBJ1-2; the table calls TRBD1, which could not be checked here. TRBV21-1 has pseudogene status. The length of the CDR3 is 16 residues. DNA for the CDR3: TGTGCCAGCAGCAAAGGGGAAACAGACAGGGGGAATGGCTACACCTTC. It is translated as CASSKGETDRGNGYTF.

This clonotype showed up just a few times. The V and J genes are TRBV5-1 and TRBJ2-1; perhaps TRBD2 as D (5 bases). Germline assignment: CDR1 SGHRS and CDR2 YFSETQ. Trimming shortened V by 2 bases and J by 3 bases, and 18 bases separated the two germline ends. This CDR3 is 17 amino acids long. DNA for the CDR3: TGCGCCAGCAGCTTAGTGACACTAGAATTCCACTACAATGAGCAGTTCTTC. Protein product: CASSLVTLEFHYNEQFF.

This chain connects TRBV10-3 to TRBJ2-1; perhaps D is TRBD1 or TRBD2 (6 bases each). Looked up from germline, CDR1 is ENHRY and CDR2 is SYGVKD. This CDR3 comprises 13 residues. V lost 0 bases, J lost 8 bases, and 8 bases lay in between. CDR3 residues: CAISESGGHEQFF. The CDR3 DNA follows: TGTGCCATCAGTGAGTCGGGGGGCCATGAGCAGTTCTTC.